This T cell receptor (beta chain) emerged from a study of T cells in Graves' hyperthyroidism and ophthalmopathy. Deletions cut 5 bases from V and 9 bases from J, with 22 bases between. The CDR3 extends over 15 amino acids. Per germline, CDR1 MNHNS and CDR2 SASEGT. Diagnosing involved the use of clinical symptoms, serum thyroxine and TRAb, thyroid ultrasound and orbital computed tomography. The source material, RNA transcripts, was used to amplify TCR beta CDR3 regions. The HTBI set primed first-round TCR CDR3 RT-PCR. TCRdb recomputed calls from the multiplex PCR reads with MiXCR, one row per CDR3 protein. The sample has around 610,000 distinct CDR3 sequences, 14% to 15% seen once.

This clonotype originated in a woman between 40 and 55 years old with Graves' ophthalmopathy. The gene calls are TRBV6-1 and TRBJ2-5; tentatively, D is TRBD2 (6 bases). Material: blood. CDR3 nucleotides: TGTGCCAGCAGTCTGATCCGGGACTCCCCCAGGGCCCAGTACTTC. It yields the protein CASSLIRDSPRAQYF.